The 24 T cell receptor beta chains presented below share a single source sample, sequenced in a study of shared clonotypes between healthy human individuals. Generated by immunoSEQ multiplex PCR, the TCRdb table keeps only in-frame clones and is missing some. The data hold about 510,000 clones, with 90% to 96% observed a single time. The sample taken for sequencing was naive CD4+ T cells sorted from blood. The subset was: CD45RA+ positively selected. Source of these receptors: a woman under 40 in good health.

The chain uses TRBV9 and TRBJ2-7; D remains ambiguous. Trimming removed 0 bases at V and 3 bases at J, with 10 bases between. CDR1 is SGDLS and CDR2 is YYNGEE in the germline V gene. The CDR3 is 14 amino acids. This chain's CDR3 is CASSVDESDYEQYF. DNA for the CDR3: TGTGCCAGCAGCGTAGATGAGAGCGACTACGAGCAGTACTTC.

This chain connects TRBV11-2 to TRBJ2-5; 8 positions agree with TRBD1. Germline assignment: CDR1 SGHAT and CDR2 FQNNGV. The CDR3 has 17 residues. The V segment lost 5 bases and the J segment 3 bases; nucleotides outside the gene matches: 14. CDR3 sequence (DNA): TGTGCCAGCAGCCGTCACCTTGACAGGGGTTCGAAAGAGACCCAGTACTTC. Protein: CASSRHLDRGSKETQYF.

The rearrangement links TRBV5-1 to TRBJ1-1; D not resolved. Trimming pared 3 bases from V and 1 base from J, leaving 16 bases between. Germline V gives CDR1 SGHRS, CDR2 YFSETQ. This CDR3 region has 16 residues. CDR3 nucleotides: TGCGCCAGCAGCTCCCGGTGGTCAAGGGAGAACACTGAAGCTTTCTTT. Protein product: CASSSRWSRENTEAFF. Based on the CDR3 plus reference TRBV5-1 and TRBJ1-1, the full variable domain is KAGVTQTPRYLIKTRGQQVTLSCSPISGHRSVSWYQQTPGQGLQFLFEYFSETQRNKGNFPGRFSGRQFSNSRSEMNVSTLELGDSALYLCASSSRWSRENTEAFFGQGTRLTVV.

The chain employs TRBV4-1 and TRBJ2-1; 7 nucleotides match TRBD2. The CDR3 spans 17 residues. Germline CDR1 and CDR2: MGHRA and YSYEKL. V was pared by 3 bases and J by 1 base, with 9 bases of the junction left unmatched. The CDR3 region has the DNA TGCGCCAGCAGCCACCGCACTCCGGGAGGATCCTACAATGAGCAGTTCTTC. Translating it yields CASSHRTPGGSYNEQFF.

On this clone itself: The germline gene is not matched at one end of the junction; a read error may be the cause. V is TRBV5-6 and J is TRBJ2-1, with a tentative D call TRBD2 (5 bases). There are 15 residues in the CDR3. The germline V gene has CDR1 SGHDT and CDR2 YYEEEE. For the CDR3, the DNA is TGTGCCGGCAGCTTGGGAGCGGCCTCCTACAATGAGCAGTTCTTC. It is translated as CAGSLGAASYNEQFF.

With regard to this clone: The sample holds other DNA sequences that translate to the same CDR3. V usage is TRBV28 and J usage is TRBJ2-7, with D tentatively TRBD2 (5 bases). V was cut by 3 bases and J by 3 bases, with 9 bases left in between. CDR3 length: 13 residues. Per the germline V gene, CDR1 is MDHEN and CDR2 is SYDVKM. The CDR3 sequence is CASSFASSYEQYF. CDR3 nucleotide sequence: TGTGCCAGCAGTTTCGCTAGCAGCTACGAGCAGTACTTC.

The rearrangement uses TRBV14 and TRBJ2-7, with 10 bases that match TRBD2. The CDR3 contains 15 residues. V was pared by 5 bases and J by 0 bases, with 4 bases of the junction left unmatched. Germline-derived CDR1 and CDR2 are SGHDN and FVKESK. CDR3 loop: CASSAIAGGSYEQYF. CDR3 DNA: TGTGCCAGCAGCGCCATAGCGGGAGGCTCCTACGAGCAGTACTTC.

This clone was recorded only once. V usage is TRBV4-1 and J usage is TRBJ2-3, with unresolved D. V shed 2 bases and J shed 0 bases, with 15 bases lying between them. Looked up from germline, CDR1 is MGHRA and CDR2 is YSYEKL. The CDR3 loop spans 17 amino acids. CDR3 loop: CASSQQIPGSSTDTQYF. In DNA form, the CDR3 reads TGCGCCAGCAGCCAACAAATCCCCGGGTCCAGCACAGATACGCAGTATTTT.

V usage is TRBV30 and J usage is TRBJ2-3; either TRBD1 or TRBD2 may supply D (6 bases each). CDR1 and CDR2 (germline): GTSNPN, SVGIG (reference sequence). The CDR3 length is 13 residues. With 6 bases removed from V and 3 bases from J, the gap between germline ends came to 13 bases. CDR3 nucleotides: TGTGCCTGCACCAGGGGAGGTACAGATACGCAGTATTTT. Translated, it gives CACTRGGTDTQYF.

The V and J genes are TRBV6-4 and TRBJ1-2; D remains unclear. In germline, CDR1 is MRHNA, CDR2 SNTAGT. The length of the CDR3 is 13 residues. V lost 6 bases, J lost 4 bases, and 12 bases lay in between. The CDR3 nucleotides read TGTGCCAGCAGACCTGACACAACCTATGGCTACACCTTC. It translates to CASRPDTTYGYTF.

The V gene is TRBV19, the J gene TRBJ1-1; TRBD1 matches 7 bases. Germline CDR1 and CDR2: LNHDA and SQIVND (reference sequence). Trimming removed 7 bases from V and 5 bases from J; junction bases left unmatched: 7. This CDR3 has 13 amino acids. The CDR3 sequence: CASTLQGETEAFF. The DNA for the CDR3 is TGTGCCAGTACCCTGCAGGGGGAAACTGAAGCTTTCTTT.

This rearrangement joins TRBV6-6 to TRBJ2-3; TRBD1 matches 7 bases. Germline-derived CDR1 and CDR2 are MNHNY and SVGAGI (reference sequence). Trimming cost V 5 bases and J 4 bases; bases outside gene matches: 6. This CDR3 is built from 14 residues. CDR3 nucleotide sequence: TGTGCCAGCAGTCGACAGGGTTTCGCAGATACGCAGTATTTT. Protein product: CASSRQGFADTQYF.

The chain is built from TRBV9 and TRBJ2-3; D remains unclear. CDR1 and CDR2 from the germline V gene are SGDLS and YYNGEE. The CDR3 contains 14 residues. V was pared by 0 bases and J by 2 bases, with 7 bases between. The CDR3 sequence: CASSVDPFTDTQYF. The CDR3, as DNA: TGTGCCAGCAGCGTAGACCCGTTCACAGATACGCAGTATTTT. Supplemented by reference TRBV9 and TRBJ2-3, the full variable domain reads DSGVTQTPKHLITATGQRVTLRCSPRSGDLSVYWYQQSLDQGLQFLIQYYNGEERAKGNILERFSAQQFPDLHSELNLSSLELGDSALYFCASSVDPFTDTQYFGPGTRLTVL.

The chain combines TRBV28 with TRBJ2-2; a weak D match, TRBD2 (6 bases). The V end was cut by 4 bases, the J end by 4 bases, with 10 bases between. Per germline, CDR1 MDHEN and CDR2 SYDVKM. CDR3 size: 14 residues. Here the CDR3 DNA reads TGTGCCAGCAGTTACGGGGGAACCACCGGGGAGCTGTTTTTT. Its protein product is CASSYGGTTGELFF.

The chain uses TRBV25-1 and TRBJ2-7; TRBD1 is a possible D gene (5 bases). V was clipped by 5 bases and J by 6 bases, with 23 bases between them. This CDR3 comprises 16 residues. Germline V gene lookup returns CDR1 MGHDK and CDR2 SYGVNS. The CDR3 spells CASSKGLGVAGLEQYF. The CDR3 coding sequence is TGTGCCAGCAGTAAGGGATTAGGGGTGGCCGGGCTCGAGCAGTACTTC.

This clone came up once. The V and J genes are TRBV18 and TRBJ2-1; either TRBD1 or TRBD2 may fit D (5 bases each). Trimming shortened V by 3 bases and J by 9 bases, and 12 bases separated the two germline ends. There are 13 residues in the CDR3. Germline CDR1 reads KGHSH; CDR2 reads LQKENI. The CDR3 region is CASSPGVSSEQFF. Written as DNA, the CDR3 is TGTGCCAGCTCACCGGGGGTGTCAAGTGAGCAGTTCTTC.

This sequence joins TRBV30 and TRBJ1-2, with a tentative D call TRBD1 (5 bases). Trimming took off 0 bases at V and 2 bases at J, with 10 bases between the two ends. Germline lookup yields CDR1 GTSNPN and CDR2 SVGIG (reference sequence). This CDR3 contains 14 residues. Here the CDR3 reads CAWSVLRQNYGYTF. The CDR3 DNA sequence: TGTGCCTGGAGTGTACTTAGACAGAACTATGGCTACACCTTC.

The sample holds one count of this clone. The rearrangement joins TRBV5-1 to TRBJ1-1; possibly TRBD1 for D (6 bases). The length of the CDR3 is 17 residues. Per the germline V gene, CDR1 is SGHRS and CDR2 is YFSETQ. V was shortened by 7 bases and J by 3 bases, with 25 bases between the two germline ends. CDR3 amino acids: CASSWNGGRSEDTEAFF. The CDR3, as DNA: TGCGCCAGCTCATGGAATGGGGGGCGCAGTGAAGACACTGAAGCTTTCTTT.

This clone was counted a single time. The chain combines TRBV5-4 with TRBJ2-7; 12 bases are shared with TRBD2. V dropped 4 bases and J dropped 2; count of bases not matched to a gene: 1. CDR1 and CDR2 (germline): SGHNT, YYREEE (reference sequence). The CDR3 contains 14 residues. For the CDR3, the DNA is TGTGCCAGCAGCCGGACTAGCGGGACCTACGAGCAGTACTTC. It encodes CASSRTSGTYEQYF.

The genes are TRBV5-1 and TRBJ2-2; D remains unclear. Trimming shortened V by 0 bases and J by 0 bases, and 9 bases separated the two germline ends. The CDR3 spans 16 residues. Per the germline V gene, CDR1 is SGHRS and CDR2 is YFSETQ. The CDR3 sequence: CASSLVSGSNTGELFF. The CDR3 coding sequence is TGCGCCAGCAGCTTGGTTTCCGGATCGAACACCGGGGAGCTGTTTTTT. Drawing the rest from reference TRBV5-1 and TRBJ2-2, the complete variable domain is KAGVTQTPRYLIKTRGQQVTLSCSPISGHRSVSWYQQTPGQGLQFLFEYFSETQRNKGNFPGRFSGRQFSNSRSEMNVSTLELGDSALYLCASSLVSGSNTGELFFGEGSRLTVL.

The rearrangement uses TRBV19 and TRBJ2-1; D perhaps matches TRBD2 (5 bases). V was trimmed by 10 bases and J by 5 bases, leaving 12 bases between them. CDR3 length: 12 residues. Germline V CDR1 and CDR2: LNHDA, SQIVND (reference sequence). CDR3 in DNA: TGTGCCACTACGGACTGGAACAATGAGCAGTTCTTC. Its protein product is CATTDWNNEQFF. The whole variable domain, filled in from reference TRBV19 and TRBJ2-1, reads DGGITQSPKYLFRKEGQNVTLSCEQNLNHDAMYWYRQDPGQGLRLIYYSQIVNDFQKGDIAEGYSVSREKKESFPLTVTSAQKNPTAFYLCATTDWNNEQFFGPGTRLTVL.

The genes are TRBV12-2 and TRBJ2-5; whether TRBD2, the table's D call, matches the DNA was not checked. TRBV12-2 is given as a pseudogene. The CDR3 extends over 13 amino acids. The CDR3 DNA reads TGTGCAAGTCGCTCGGTACTTCAAGAGACCCAGTACTTC. Its translation: CASRSVLQETQYF.

The chain uses TRBV7-6 and TRBJ2-7, with no clear D. This CDR3 has 15 residues. Per germline, CDR1 SGHVS and CDR2 FNYEAQ. V was shortened by 1 base and J by 2 bases, with 12 bases between the two germline ends. This CDR3 reads CASSLVAEPAYEQYF. CDR3 DNA sequence: TGTGCCAGCAGCTTAGTGGCGGAACCCGCCTACGAGCAGTACTTC.

The chain uses TRBV18 and TRBJ2-2, with 9 nucleotides matching TRBD2. The CDR3 totals 17 residues. The germline gives CDR1 KGHSH, CDR2 LQKENI. Trimming removed 0 bases from V and 4 bases from J; junction bases left unmatched: 6. The CDR3 nucleotides are TGTGCCAGCTCACCACCGGGAGCGGGAGGTGTCACCGGGGAGCTGTTTTTT. As protein: CASSPPGAGGVTGELFF.